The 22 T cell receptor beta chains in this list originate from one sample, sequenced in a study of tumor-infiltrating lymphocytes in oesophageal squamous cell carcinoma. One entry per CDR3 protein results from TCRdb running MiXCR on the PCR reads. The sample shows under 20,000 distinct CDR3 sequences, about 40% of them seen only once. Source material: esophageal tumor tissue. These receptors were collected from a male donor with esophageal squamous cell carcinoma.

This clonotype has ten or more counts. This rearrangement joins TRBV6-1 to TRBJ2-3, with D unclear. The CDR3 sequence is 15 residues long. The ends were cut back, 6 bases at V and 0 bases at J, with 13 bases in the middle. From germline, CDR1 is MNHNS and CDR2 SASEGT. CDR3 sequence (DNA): TGTGCCAGCAGGCTCGGGCTTCACAGCACAGATACGCAGTATTTT. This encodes CASRLGLHSTDTQYF.

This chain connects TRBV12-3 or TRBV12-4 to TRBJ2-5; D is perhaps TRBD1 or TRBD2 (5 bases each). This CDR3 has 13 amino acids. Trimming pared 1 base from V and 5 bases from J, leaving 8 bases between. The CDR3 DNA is TGTGCCAGCAGTTTAGAAGAGGGGGAGACCCAGTACTTC. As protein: CASSLEEGETQYF.

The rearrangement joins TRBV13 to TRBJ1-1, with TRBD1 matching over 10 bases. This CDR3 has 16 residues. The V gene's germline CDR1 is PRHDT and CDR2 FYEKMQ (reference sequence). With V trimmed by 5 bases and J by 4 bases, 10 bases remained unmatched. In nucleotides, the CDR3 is TGTGCCAGCAGCCAACGACAGGGGGCACCCCTCACTGAAGCTTTCTTT. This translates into CASSQRQGAPLTEAFF.

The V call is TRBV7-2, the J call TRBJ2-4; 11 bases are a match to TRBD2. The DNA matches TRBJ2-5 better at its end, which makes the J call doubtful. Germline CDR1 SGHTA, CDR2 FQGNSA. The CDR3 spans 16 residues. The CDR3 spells CASSLAGTSGQETQYF. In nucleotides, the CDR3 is TGTGCCAGCAGCTTAGCCGGGACTAGCGGCCAAGAGACCCAGTACTTC.

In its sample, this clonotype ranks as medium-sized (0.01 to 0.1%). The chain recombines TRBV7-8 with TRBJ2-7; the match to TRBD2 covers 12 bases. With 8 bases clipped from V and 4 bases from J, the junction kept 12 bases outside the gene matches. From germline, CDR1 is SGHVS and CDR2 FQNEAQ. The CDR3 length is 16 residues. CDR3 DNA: TGTGCCAGCGGAACCCCTCGTACTAGCGGGGGGTACGAGCAGTACTTC. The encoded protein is CASGTPRTSGGYEQYF.

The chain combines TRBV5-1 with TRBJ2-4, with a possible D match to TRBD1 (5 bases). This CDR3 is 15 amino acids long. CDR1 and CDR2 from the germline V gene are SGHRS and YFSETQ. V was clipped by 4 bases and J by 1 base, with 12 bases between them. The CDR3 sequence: CASSTDSPAKNIQYF. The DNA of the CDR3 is TGCGCCAGCAGCACAGACAGTCCCGCCAAAAACATTCAGTACTTC. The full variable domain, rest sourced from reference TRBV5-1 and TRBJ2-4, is KAGVTQTPRYLIKTRGQQVTLSCSPISGHRSVSWYQQTPGQGLQFLFEYFSETQRNKGNFPGRFSGRQFSNSRSEMNVSTLELGDSALYLCASSTDSPAKNIQYFGAGTRLSVL.

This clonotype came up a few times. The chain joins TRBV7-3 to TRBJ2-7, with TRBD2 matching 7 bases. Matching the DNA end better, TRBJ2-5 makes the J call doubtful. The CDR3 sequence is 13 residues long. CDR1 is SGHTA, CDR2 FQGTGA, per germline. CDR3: CASSKTSSGTQYF. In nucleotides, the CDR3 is TGTGCCAGCAGCAAGACTAGCTCGGGGACCCAGTACTTC.

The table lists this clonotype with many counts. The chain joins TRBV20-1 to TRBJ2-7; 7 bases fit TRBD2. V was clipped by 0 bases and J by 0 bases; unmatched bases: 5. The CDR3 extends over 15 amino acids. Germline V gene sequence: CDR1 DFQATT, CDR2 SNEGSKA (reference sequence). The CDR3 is CSARDGGGSSYEQYF. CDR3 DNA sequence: TGCAGTGCTAGAGATGGCGGCGGGAGCTCCTACGAGCAGTACTTC.

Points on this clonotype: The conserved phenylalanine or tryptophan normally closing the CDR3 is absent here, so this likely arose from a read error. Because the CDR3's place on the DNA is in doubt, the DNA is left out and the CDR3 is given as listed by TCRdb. The CDR3 spells CASSLRPSGGVGNEQFFGP. This rearrangement joins TRBV7-3 to TRBJ2-6; the D segment call TRBD2 is taken from the table without a DNA check. The CDR3 comprises 19 residues, both ends counted. Germline lookup yields CDR1 SGHTA and CDR2 FQGTGA.

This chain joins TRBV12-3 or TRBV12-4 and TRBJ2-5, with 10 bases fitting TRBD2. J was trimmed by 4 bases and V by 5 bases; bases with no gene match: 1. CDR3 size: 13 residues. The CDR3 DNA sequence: TGTGCCAGCAGTCGACTAGCGGGAGAGACCCAGTACTTC. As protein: CASSRLAGETQYF.

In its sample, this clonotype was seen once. DNA for the CDR3: TGTGCCAGCAGCTTAAGGGGGGCCTTCCAGACCCAGTACTTC. It is translated as CASSLRGAFQTQYF. V usage is TRBV7-3 and J usage is TRBJ2-3; D could derive from TRBD1 or TRBD2 (6 bases each). Judging by the DNA end, TRBJ2-5 fits better; the J call may be wrong. Germline V gene lookup returns CDR1 SGHTA and CDR2 FQGTGA. CDR3 length: 14 amino acids.

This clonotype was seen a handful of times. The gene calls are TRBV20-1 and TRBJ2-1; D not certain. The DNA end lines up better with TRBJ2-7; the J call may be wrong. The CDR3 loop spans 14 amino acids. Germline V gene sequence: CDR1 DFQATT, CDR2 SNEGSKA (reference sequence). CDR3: CSAWPDRLSYEQYF. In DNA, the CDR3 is TGCAGTGCTTGGCCGGACCGTCTCTCCTACGAGCAGTACTTC.

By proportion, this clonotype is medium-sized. The CDR3 DNA is TGTGCCAGCAGCTTATGGGACTTTACAGATACGCAGTATTTT. The encoded protein is CASSLWDFTDTQYF. The V gene is TRBV7-8, the J gene TRBJ2-3; tentative D call: TRBD2 (6 bases). Germline CDR1 is SGHVS and CDR2 is FQNEAQ. The CDR3 loop spans 14 amino acids. V was pared by 2 bases and J by 3 bases, with 9 bases between.

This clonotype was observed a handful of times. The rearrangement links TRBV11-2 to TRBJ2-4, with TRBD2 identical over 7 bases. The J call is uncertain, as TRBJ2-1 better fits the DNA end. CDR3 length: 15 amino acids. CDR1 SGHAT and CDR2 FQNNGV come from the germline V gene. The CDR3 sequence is CASSYTSGTYNEQFF. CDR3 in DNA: TGTGCCAGCAGCTACACAAGCGGGACCTACAATGAGCAGTTCTTC.

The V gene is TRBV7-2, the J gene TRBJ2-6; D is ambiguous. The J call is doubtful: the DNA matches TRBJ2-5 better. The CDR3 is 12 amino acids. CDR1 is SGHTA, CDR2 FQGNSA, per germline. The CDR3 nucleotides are TGTGCCAGCAGCTCGGCCCTAGAGACCCAGTACTTC. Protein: CASSSALETQYF.

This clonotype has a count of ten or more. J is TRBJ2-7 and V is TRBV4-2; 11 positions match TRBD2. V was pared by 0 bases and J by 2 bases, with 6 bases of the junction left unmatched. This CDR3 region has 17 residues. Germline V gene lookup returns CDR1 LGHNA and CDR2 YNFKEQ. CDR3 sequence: CASSQDKGSGGAYEQYF. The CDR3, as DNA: TGTGCCAGCAGCCAAGATAAGGGTAGCGGGGGGGCCTACGAGCAGTACTTC.

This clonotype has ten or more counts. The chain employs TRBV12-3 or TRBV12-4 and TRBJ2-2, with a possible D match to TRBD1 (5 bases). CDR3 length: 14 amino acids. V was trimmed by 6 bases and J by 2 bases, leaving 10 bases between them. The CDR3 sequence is CASRPGQNTGELFF. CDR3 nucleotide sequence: TGTGCCAGCAGGCCCGGACAAAACACCGGGGAGCTGTTTTTT.

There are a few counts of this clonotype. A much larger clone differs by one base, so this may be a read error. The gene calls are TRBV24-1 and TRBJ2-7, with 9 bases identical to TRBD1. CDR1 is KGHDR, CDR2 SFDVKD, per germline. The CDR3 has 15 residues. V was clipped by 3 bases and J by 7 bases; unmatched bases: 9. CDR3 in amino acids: CATSDLGQGSNEQYF. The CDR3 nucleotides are TGTGCCACCAGTGATCTGGGACAGGGTAGCAATGAGCAGTACTTC.

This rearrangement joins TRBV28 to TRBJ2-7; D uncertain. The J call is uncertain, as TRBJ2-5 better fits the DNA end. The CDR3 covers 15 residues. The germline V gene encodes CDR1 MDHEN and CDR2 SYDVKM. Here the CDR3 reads CASSAYSTNGETQYF. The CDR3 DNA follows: TGTGCCAGCAGCGCCTATTCAACCAACGGAGAGACCCAGTACTTC.

CDR3 in amino acids: CASSFYGSDNEQFF. The CDR3 DNA reads TGTGCCAGCAGTTTTTATGGTAGCGACAATGAGCAGTTCTTC. V gene TRBV6-4 combines with J gene TRBJ2-1; D may be TRBD2 (5 bases). V was pared by 5 bases and J by 5 bases, with 13 bases between. The length of the CDR3 is 14 residues. The V gene's germline CDR1 is MRHNA and CDR2 SNTAGT.

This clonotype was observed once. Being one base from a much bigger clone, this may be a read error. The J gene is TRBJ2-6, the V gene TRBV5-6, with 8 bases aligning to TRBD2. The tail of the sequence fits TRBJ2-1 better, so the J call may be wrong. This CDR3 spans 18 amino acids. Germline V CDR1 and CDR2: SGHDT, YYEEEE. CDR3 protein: CASSLRSSGSMWGHEQFF. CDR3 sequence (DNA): TGTGCCAGCAGCTTGCGGTCCAGCGGGAGTATGTGGGGGCACGAGCAGTTCTTC.

The CDR3 loop is CASSPGQVSRDTQYF. The CDR3, as DNA: TGCGCCAGCAGCCCGGGACAAGTGTCGAGGGATACGCAGTATTTT. The V and J genes are TRBV5-1 and TRBJ2-3; maybe TRBD1 (6 bases). The germline V and J ends were trimmed by 4 bases and 6 bases, with 18 bases remaining between them. CDR3 length equals 15 residues. Germline V gene data show CDR1 as SGHRS and CDR2 as YFSETQ.